These T cell receptor beta chains were read from a single sample in a study of CD8 T cells in ankylosing spondylitis. TCRdb itself ran the 5' RACE reads through MiXCR, one entry per CDR3 protein. The sample consists of about 340,000 distinct CDR3 sequences, approximately 8.2% of them appearing once. The sequenced sample consisted of blood, either unsorted or a sorted T cell fraction (not recorded which). The receptors originated from a male donor with ankylosing spondylitis. Both conserved end residues are part of each CDR3. A D gene is named only where the DNA matches it firmly. Clone size is stated in some rows and not others, as once, few, many or a class when expanded.

v_gene	j_gene	abundance	d_gene	CDR3aa	CDR3nt
TRBV12-3/TRBV12-4	TRBJ2-5	-	TRBD1	CASSVTGQQETQYF	TGTGCCAGCAGTGTCACGGGACAGCAAGAGACCCAGTACTTC
TRBV29-1	TRBJ1-1	many	-	CSVAQTRGGTEAFF	TGCAGCGTTGCACAAACCAGGGGTGGGACTGAAGCTTTCTTT
TRBV7-8	TRBJ1-5	few	-	CASSLGRVTGNQPQHF	TGTGCCAGCAGCTTAGGCAGGGTGACGGGCAATCAGCCCCAGCATTTT
TRBV6-2/TRBV6-3	TRBJ1-5	-	-	CACRAGDIVSQVEYQPQHF	TGTGCCTGCAGGGCCGGCGACATTGTCAGCCAGGTGGAATATCAGCCCCAGCATTTT
TRBV7-2	TRBJ2-3	-	TRBD1	CASSFVQGVTDTQYF	TGTGCCAGCAGCTTCGTACAGGGGGTTACAGATACGCAGTATTTT
TRBV7-8	TRBJ2-5	-	TRBD2	CASSLRTSGREKETQYF	TGTGCCAGCAGCCTCCGGACTAGCGGGAGGGAAAAAGAGACCCAGTACTTC
TRBV5-1	TRBJ2-1	many	-	CASSLGGALYNEQFF	TGCGCCAGCAGCTTGGGAGGGGCCCTTTACAATGAGCAGTTCTTC
TRBV20-1	TRBJ1-2	few	-	CSASLVANYGYTF	TGCAGTGCTAGCCTCGTAGCTAACTATGGCTACACCTTC
TRBV12-3/TRBV12-4	TRBJ2-1	many	TRBD2	CASSFREGRYNEQFF	TGTGCCAGCAGTTTCCGGGAGGGTAGGTACAATGAGCAGTTCTTC
TRBV29-1	TRBJ1-4	many	-	CSTWTGTTTNEKLFF	TGCAGCACATGGACCGGGACTACGACTAATGAAAAACTGTTTTTT
TRBV7-2	TRBJ2-2	few	TRBD2	CASNPLAGGTGELFF	TGTGCCAGCAACCCCCTAGCGGGAGGCACCGGGGAGCTGTTTTTT
TRBV7-9	TRBJ1-2	many	-	CASSSPGDYNYGYTF	TGTGCCAGCAGCTCTCCAGGGGACTACAACTATGGCTACACCTTC
TRBV10-3	TRBJ2-1	many	TRBD1	CAISDGTGVPNEQFF	TGTGCCATCAGTGACGGGACAGGGGTTCCCAATGAGCAGTTCTTC
TRBV12-3/TRBV12-4	TRBJ2-2	-	-	CACGPLTGELFF	TGTGCCTGCGGTCCACTAACCGGGGAGCTGTTTTTT
TRBV7-9	TRBJ1-1	-	-	CASSFGGHHTEAFF	TGTGCCAGCAGCTTTGGGGGGCATCACACTGAAGCTTTCTTT
TRBV12-3/TRBV12-4	TRBJ2-7	few	-	CASSSTAAYEQYF	TGTGCCAGCAGTTCAACGGCCGCCTACGAGCAGTACTTC
TRBV20-1	TRBJ2-3	-	TRBD2	CSATGTSGRAWDTQYF	TGCAGTGCGACCGGGACTAGCGGGAGGGCCTGGGATACGCAGTATTTT
TRBV6-5	TRBJ2-5	few	-	CASNFGLAIETQYF	TGTGCCAGCAATTTCGGACTCGCGATAGAGACCCAGTACTTC
TRBV28	TRBJ2-3	-	TRBD2	CASSLGLAAGADTQYF	TGTGCCAGCAGTTTAGGCCTAGCGGCGGGGGCAGATACGCAGTATTTT
TRBV20-1	TRBJ1-5	few	-	CSARSGSRNNQPQHF	TGCAGTGCTAGGTCAGGGTCGAGGAACAATCAGCCCCAGCATTTT
TRBV7-2	TRBJ2-3	few	TRBD2	CASSTSTSFADTQYF	TGTGCCAGCAGCACCTCGACTAGCTTCGCAGATACGCAGTATTTT
TRBV20-1	TRBJ2-7	-	-	CSASPRGGAYEQYF	TGCAGTGCTAGCCCCAGAGGCGGAGCCTACGAGCAGTACTTC
TRBV10-3	TRBJ2-7	many	TRBD2	CAIRSLREVSYEQYF	TGTGCCATACGTTCGTTGCGGGAGGTTTCCTACGAGCAGTACTTC
TRBV5-1	TRBJ2-6	few	-	CASSLRTAGTGANVLTF	TGCGCCAGCAGCTTGCGGACGGCGGGGACTGGGGCCAACGTCCTGACTTTC
TRBV29-1	TRBJ1-1	-	-	CSAFEDTEAFF	TGCAGCGCATTTGAAGACACTGAAGCTTTCTTT
TRBV5-1	TRBJ2-7	many	TRBD2	CASSTSDPSYEQYF	TGCGCCAGCAGCACTAGCGACCCCTCCTACGAGCAGTACTTC